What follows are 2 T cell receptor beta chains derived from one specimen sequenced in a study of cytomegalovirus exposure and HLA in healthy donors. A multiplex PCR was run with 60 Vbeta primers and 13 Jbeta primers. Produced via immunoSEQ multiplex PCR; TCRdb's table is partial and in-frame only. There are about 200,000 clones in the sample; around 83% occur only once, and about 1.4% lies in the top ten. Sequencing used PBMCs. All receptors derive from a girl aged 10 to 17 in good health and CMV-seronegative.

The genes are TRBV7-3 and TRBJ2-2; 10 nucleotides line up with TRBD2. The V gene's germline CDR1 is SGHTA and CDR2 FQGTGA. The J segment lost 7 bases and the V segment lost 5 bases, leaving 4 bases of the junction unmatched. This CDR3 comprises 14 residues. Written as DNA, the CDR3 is TGTGCCAGCAGCCCCCGACTAGCGGGCGGGGAGCTGTTTTTT. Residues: CASSPRLAGGELFF.

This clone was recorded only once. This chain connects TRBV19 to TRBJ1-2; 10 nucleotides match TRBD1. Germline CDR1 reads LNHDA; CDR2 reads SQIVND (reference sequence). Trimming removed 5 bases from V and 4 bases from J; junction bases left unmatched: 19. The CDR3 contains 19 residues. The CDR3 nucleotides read TGTGCCAGTAGTCTCTCGTTTGGGGACAGGGGCCCTCCTGTCTATGGCTACACCTTC. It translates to CASSLSFGDRGPPVYGYTF.